These 26 T cell receptor beta chains originate from one sample sequenced in a study of shared clonotypes between healthy human individuals (dated by TCRdb to 2020 to 2021). The method was the immunoSEQ multiplex PCR assay. TCRdb limited this immuneACCESS table to in-frame rearrangements with V and J called. A share of clones is missing; checked studies link under half to unresolved V genes, and the rest is unexplained. The sample table lists about 1 million clones, roughly 75% of them with a count of one. The ten largest clones represent around 1.5% of the sample. The specimen was memory CD4+ T cells sorted from blood. The cell subset or site label here, explained by the study, means: CD45RA-negative fraction. The source is a man in his late teens or twenties in good health.

The chain links TRBV7-2 to TRBJ2-2; tentatively, D is TRBD2 (6 bases). The CDR3 totals 17 residues. The V and J ends lost 5 bases and 6 bases respectively, with 22 bases between them. Germline lookup yields CDR1 SGHTA and CDR2 FQGNSA. The CDR3 reads CASSKIRGSGIAGELFF. CDR3 DNA: TGTGCCAGCAGCAAAATCCGGGGGAGCGGTATTGCCGGGGAGCTGTTTTTT.

V and J are TRBV7-2 and TRBJ2-7, with D uncertain. The CDR3 loop spans 15 amino acids. The germline gives CDR1 SGHTA, CDR2 FQGNSA. The V and J ends lost 3 bases and 0 bases respectively, with 12 bases between them. Written as DNA, the CDR3 is TGTGCCAGCAGCTTTAAAGCAGATGCCTCCTACGAGCAGTACTTC. This codes for CASSFKADASYEQYF.

This sequence joins TRBV5-1 and TRBJ2-5, with 11 bases lining up with TRBD1. After removal of 4 bases from V and 4 bases from J, the junction contained 9 bases not matched to a gene. Germline loops: CDR1 SGHRS, CDR2 YFSETQ. This CDR3 contains 16 residues. This chain's CDR3 is CASSTAPDRGPETQYF. CDR3 coding DNA: TGCGCCAGCAGCACTGCTCCGGACAGGGGGCCAGAGACCCAGTACTTC. The variable domain in full, completed from reference TRBV5-1 and TRBJ2-5, reads KAGVTQTPRYLIKTRGQQVTLSCSPISGHRSVSWYQQTPGQGLQFLFEYFSETQRNKGNFPGRFSGRQFSNSRSEMNVSTLELGDSALYLCASSTAPDRGPETQYFGPGTRLLVL.

This chain connects TRBV10-2 to TRBJ1-5; 8 bases match TRBD1. V dropped 3 bases and J dropped 1; count of bases not matched to a gene: 5. Germline CDR1 reads WSHSY; CDR2 reads SAAADI. This CDR3 contains 16 residues. The DNA of the CDR3 is TGCGCCAGCAGTGATGCAGGGGGCCTAAGCAATCAGCCCCAGCATTTT. As protein: CASSDAGGLSNQPQHF.

The V call is TRBV6-5, the J call TRBJ2-7, with D maybe TRBD2 (6 bases). The CDR3 sequence is 14 residues long. CDR1 and CDR2 from the germline V gene are MNHEY and SVGAGI. The V gene lost 5 bases and the J gene lost 4 bases, with 15 bases spanning the gap. CDR3 DNA sequence: TGTGCCAGCAGTACACTTACTAGCCATTACGAGCAGTACTTC. Its translation is CASSTLTSHYEQYF.

CDR3 loop: CASSPPGTATYGYTF. CDR3 nucleotides: TGTGCCAGCAGCCCACCCGGGACTGCAACTTATGGCTACACCTTC. This chain joins TRBV14 and TRBJ1-2; a possible D gene is TRBD1 (5 bases). The CDR3 loop spans 15 amino acids. V lost 4 bases and J 5 bases, leaving 17 bases between the germline ends. Per the germline V gene, CDR1 is SGHDN and CDR2 is FVKESK.

In regard to this clone: At the DNA level, this CDR3 is encoded by other sequences in the same sample as well. The chain couples TRBV19 to TRBJ2-5, with D uncertain. The V end was cut by 2 bases, the J end by 2 bases, with 6 bases between. The CDR3 covers 13 residues. Per germline, CDR1 LNHDA and CDR2 SQIVND (reference sequence). The CDR3 here is CASSISVQETQYF. The CDR3 DNA follows: TGTGCCAGTAGTATAAGCGTACAAGAGACCCAGTACTTC.

The chain is built from TRBV10-3 and TRBJ2-2; possible D gene TRBD2, 5 bases. CDR1 is ENHRY, CDR2 SYGVKD, per germline. V was shortened by 0 bases and J by 2 bases, with 13 bases between the two germline ends. The CDR3 spans 17 residues. The CDR3 bases are TGTGCCATCAGTGAGTCGACTCGCGGGTCCAACACCGGGGAGCTGTTTTTT. Protein: CAISESTRGSNTGELFF.

V usage is TRBV6-1 and J usage is TRBJ2-7, with 7 positions matching TRBD1. The J segment lost 0 bases and the V segment lost 4 bases, leaving 3 bases of the junction unmatched. CDR1 and CDR2 (germline): MNHNS, SASEGT. The CDR3 spans 14 residues. CDR3 nucleotides: TGTGCCAGCAGTGCCGCAGGGGGCTCCTACGAGCAGTACTTC. This gives the protein CASSAAGGSYEQYF.

The chain is built from TRBV6-4 and TRBJ2-5; 11 bases are a match to TRBD2. The germline V gene encodes CDR1 MRHNA and CDR2 SNTAGT. The CDR3 covers 18 residues. The V segment lost 3 bases and the J segment 4 bases; nucleotides outside the gene matches: 13. DNA of the CDR3: TGTGCCAGCAGTGATTCCGGGACTAGCGGTAGGAGGGGAGAGACCCAGTACTTC. Translated, it gives CASSDSGTSGRRGETQYF.

The chain has TRBV2 and TRBJ2-1; a weak D match, TRBD2 (6 bases). This CDR3 spans 11 amino acids. The germline V gene has CDR1 SNHLY and CDR2 FYNNEI. Trimming shortened V by 7 bases and J by 8 bases, and 9 bases separated the two germline ends. The CDR3 region has the DNA TGTGCCAGCAAGGAGGGGTATGAGCAGTTCTTC. Translation: CASKEGYEQFF.

This clone was found a few times. This rearrangement joins TRBV20-1 to TRBJ1-1; unclear D gene. Deletions cut 5 bases from V and 8 bases from J, with 12 bases between. The CDR3 sequence is 11 residues long. The germline V gene has CDR1 DFQATT and CDR2 SNEGSKA (reference sequence). CDR3 bases: TGCAGTGCTTTACTATCCTTAGAAGCTTTCTTT. It translates to CSALLSLEAFF.

This clone has a handful of counts. The rearrangement uses TRBV28 and TRBJ1-4, with D unresolved. The CDR3 length is 13 residues. Per germline, CDR1 MDHEN and CDR2 SYDVKM. V was shortened by 7 bases and J by 4 bases, with 10 bases between the two germline ends. The CDR3 protein is CASKFSINEKLFF. The CDR3 coding sequence is TGTGCCAGCAAGTTCTCGATTAATGAAAAACTGTTTTTT.

This clone was picked up a small number of times. The CDR3 sequence: CAWSQRYGYTF. Written as DNA, the CDR3 is TGTGCCTGGAGTCAGAGATATGGCTACACCTTC. The V call is TRBV30, the J call TRBJ1-2; D call uncertain. CDR1 GTSNPN and CDR2 SVGIG come from the germline V gene (reference sequence). The length of the CDR3 is 11 residues. The ends were cut back, 2 bases at V and 5 bases at J, with 6 bases in the middle.

A word on this clone: Additional DNA sequences in this sample encode the identical CDR3. The rearrangement links TRBV2 to TRBJ2-2; D unresolved. V shed 2 bases and J shed 4 bases, with 5 bases lying between them. The CDR3 length is 13 residues. Germline assignment: CDR1 SNHLY and CDR2 FYNNEI. DNA of the CDR3: TGTGCCAGCAGTGAATTAGGCACCGGGGAGCTGTTTTTT. Translated, it gives CASSELGTGELFF. The full variable domain, its missing parts supplied by reference TRBV2 and TRBJ2-2, is EPEVTQTPSHQVTQMGQEVILRCVPISNHLYFYWYRQILGQKVEFLVSFYNNEISEKSEIFDDQFSVERPDGSNFTLKIRSTKLEDSAMYFCASSELGTGELFFGEGSRLTVL.

This clone was counted once. The chain links TRBV7-2 to TRBJ1-1; 10 bases agree with TRBD1. The germline V gene has CDR1 SGHTA and CDR2 FQGNSA. This CDR3 contains 17 residues. J was trimmed by 1 base and V by 0 bases; bases with no gene match: 5. Here the CDR3 reads CASSLADRGRGNTEAFF. CDR3 in DNA: TGTGCCAGCAGCTTAGCCGACAGGGGGCGGGGGAACACTGAAGCTTTCTTT.

V and J are TRBV18 and TRBJ2-5; possible D gene TRBD1, 7 bases. Per germline, CDR1 KGHSH and CDR2 LQKENI. CDR3 length equals 13 residues. V was trimmed by 7 bases and J by 2 bases, leaving 11 bases between them. The CDR3 here is CASCRGRQETQYF. DNA of the CDR3: TGTGCCAGCTGCAGGGGGAGGCAAGAGACCCAGTACTTC.

Here the CDR3 reads CASNLQGTGELFF. The CDR3 coding sequence is TGCGCCAGCAATTTACAGGGAACCGGGGAGCTGTTTTTT. V usage is TRBV5-1 and J usage is TRBJ2-2; maybe TRBD1 (6 bases). V gave up 6 bases and J gave up 5 bases, with 11 bases separating them. Germline V gene sequence: CDR1 SGHRS, CDR2 YFSETQ. CDR3 length: 13 residues.

The sample holds a few counts of this clone. The rearrangement links TRBV5-4 to TRBJ1-6; possibly TRBD1 for D (5 bases). Germline V gene sequence: CDR1 SGHNT, CDR2 YYREEE (reference sequence). The CDR3 extends over 15 amino acids. Trimming stripped 4 bases from V and 6 bases from J, with 14 bases between. CDR3 amino acids: CASSLDGTTNSPLHF. For the CDR3, the DNA is TGTGCCAGCAGCCTCGACGGGACTACTAATTCACCCCTCCACTTT.

This clone appeared a few times. The chain is built from TRBV30 and TRBJ2-5; D gene ambiguous. V lost 4 bases and J 5 bases, leaving 11 bases between the germline ends. Germline V gives CDR1 GTSNPN, CDR2 SVGIG (reference sequence). The CDR3 totals 12 residues. The CDR3 sequence is CAWNAADETQYF. The CDR3, as DNA: TGTGCCTGGAACGCGGCGGACGAGACCCAGTACTTC.

The chain links TRBV2 to TRBJ1-5; 7 nucleotides align to TRBD1. The ends lost 5 bases at V and 3 bases at J; junction bases unmatched: 4. Germline V gene data show CDR1 as SNHLY and CDR2 as FYNNEI. The CDR3 loop spans 14 amino acids. CDR3 DNA sequence: TGTGCCAGCAGTAGACAGGGTGTCAATCAGCCCCAGCATTTT. Translating it yields CASSRQGVNQPQHF.

This clone occurred once. This chain uses TRBV5-1 with TRBJ1-5; tentatively, D is TRBD1 (5 bases). Trimming removed 0 bases at V and 6 bases at J, with 13 bases between. This CDR3 contains 15 residues. Germline values: CDR1 SGHRS, CDR2 YFSETQ. This chain's CDR3 is CASSLEGRVGQPQHF. The CDR3 DNA reads as TGCGCCAGCAGCTTGGAGGGCAGGGTCGGTCAGCCCCAGCATTTT.

The chain uses TRBV2 and TRBJ1-2; D might be TRBD1 (5 bases). Trimming took 11 bases from V and 4 from J, leaving 14 bases between them. The CDR3 extends over 12 amino acids. Germline V lookup: CDR1 SNHLY, CDR2 FYNNEI. The DNA for the CDR3 is TGTGCCGGCCGCTCGGACACCTATGGCTACACCTTC. Its translation is CAGRSDTYGYTF.

Of note for this clone: The identical CDR3 is also encoded by other nucleotide sequences in the sample. The chain links TRBV7-3 to TRBJ1-1; no definite D call. This CDR3 has 15 amino acids. In germline, CDR1 is SGHTA, CDR2 FQGTGA. With 2 bases removed from V and 0 bases from J, the gap between germline ends came to 10 bases. This CDR3 is CASSLFGGMNTEAFF. The CDR3 DNA is TGTGCCAGCAGCTTATTCGGTGGGATGAACACTGAAGCTTTCTTT.

The CDR3 DNA reads as TGCGCCAGCATGGGGGTAGACAACTCTGGAAACACCATATATTTT. Its translation is CASMGVDNSGNTIYF. This rearrangement joins TRBV10-2 to TRBJ1-3; perhaps TRBD1 as D (5 bases). The germline V and J ends were trimmed by 7 bases and 0 bases, with 13 bases remaining between them. The CDR3 loop spans 15 amino acids. The V gene's germline CDR1 is WSHSY and CDR2 SAAADI.

The CDR3, as DNA: TGTGCCATCAGTGGTAGCGGGATCGAGACCCAGTACTTC. Its protein product is CAISGSGIETQYF. The V call is TRBV10-3, the J call TRBJ2-5, with TRBD2 matching over 8 bases. Germline CDR1 reads ENHRY; CDR2 reads SYGVKD. The CDR3 contains 13 residues. The V segment lost 4 bases and the J segment 5 bases; nucleotides outside the gene matches: 3.